The rows below give T cell receptor beta chains drawn from one sample of a study of shared T cell receptors in the human thymus. Repertoires were generated with immunoSEQ multiplex PCR, while TCRdb's copy carries only in-frame clones and drops some. The table has about 400,000 clones, just under 95% seen once; the top ten hold 0.015% to 0.02%. Specimen: thymocytes. The origin of the receptors is a human donor. Both conserved end residues are part of each CDR3. A D gene is named only where the DNA matches it firmly. Clone size is not always given. Where it is, it says once, few, many or a class for expanded clones.

j_gene: TRBJ1-2; abundance: .; v_gene: TRBV11-2; d_gene: .; len: 16; CDR3aa: CASSQTRDTNHYGYTF; CDR3nt: TGTGCCAGCAGCCAAACCAGGGACACCAATCACTATGGCTACACCTTC
j_gene: TRBJ1-2; abundance: .; v_gene: TRBV27; d_gene: .; len: 13; CDR3aa: CASSLSGGYGYTF; CDR3nt: TGTGCCAGCAGTTTATCAGGGGGCTATGGCTACACCTTC
j_gene: TRBJ2-1; abundance: .; v_gene: TRBV7-7; d_gene: TRBD2; len: 18; CDR3aa: CASSLGWTSGRRYNEQFF; CDR3nt: TGTGCTAGCAGCTTAGGGTGGACTAGCGGGAGAAGGTACAATGAGCAGTTCTTC
j_gene: TRBJ2-1; abundance: .; v_gene: TRBV10-1; d_gene: TRBD2; len: 19; CDR3aa: CASSESNGGLAGAYNEQFF; CDR3nt: TGCGCCAGCAGTGAGTCGAACGGTGGACTAGCGGGAGCCTACAATGAGCAGTTCTTC
j_gene: TRBJ2-4; abundance: .; v_gene: TRBV27; d_gene: TRBD2; len: 15; CDR3aa: CASSSIAGAGNIQYF; CDR3nt: TGTGCCAGCAGTTCAATAGCGGGAGCGGGTAACATTCAGTACTTC
j_gene: TRBJ2-3; abundance: .; v_gene: TRBV27; d_gene: .; len: 16; CDR3aa: CASTPRGGKSTDTQYF; CDR3nt: TGTGCCAGCACGCCACGAGGTGGGAAAAGCACAGATACGCAGTATTTT
j_gene: TRBJ2-1; abundance: .; v_gene: TRBV11-3; d_gene: .; len: 15; CDR3aa: CASSLDQGGGNEQFF; CDR3nt: TGTGCCAGCAGCTTAGACCAGGGAGGGGGCAATGAGCAGTTCTTC
j_gene: TRBJ1-5; abundance: .; v_gene: TRBV15; d_gene: .; len: 15; CDR3aa: CATSRETGPYQPQHF; CDR3nt: TGTGCCACCAGCAGAGAAACAGGTCCTTATCAACCCCAGCATTTT
j_gene: TRBJ2-7; abundance: .; v_gene: TRBV5-1; d_gene: TRBD2; len: 19; CDR3aa: CASSLSKGLAGGPRDEQYF; CDR3nt: TGCGCCAGCAGCTTGAGTAAGGGACTAGCGGGAGGGCCTAGGGACGAGCAGTACTTC
j_gene: TRBJ2-5; abundance: .; v_gene: TRBV28; d_gene: .; len: 14; CDR3aa: CASSRWASEETQYF; CDR3nt: TGTGCCAGCAGCCGGTGGGCGAGTGAAGAGACCCAGTACTTC
j_gene: TRBJ1-2; abundance: .; v_gene: TRBV18; d_gene: .; len: 14; CDR3aa: CASSQVEKAWGYTF; CDR3nt: TGTGCCAGCTCACAAGTTGAAAAGGCCTGGGGCTACACCTTC
j_gene: TRBJ2-3; abundance: once; v_gene: TRBV9; d_gene: .; len: 13; CDR3aa: CASRASGTDTQYF; CDR3nt: TGTGCCAGCCGCGCTAGCGGCACAGATACGCAGTATTTT
j_gene: TRBJ1-4; abundance: .; v_gene: TRBV15; d_gene: .; len: 15; CDR3aa: CATSRDAARGEKLFF; CDR3nt: TGTGCCACCAGCAGAGATGCGGCTAGGGGTGAAAAACTGTTTTTT
j_gene: TRBJ1-4; abundance: .; v_gene: TRBV2; d_gene: .; len: 15; CDR3aa: CASSDADRAHEKLFF; CDR3nt: TGTGCCAGCAGTGATGCGGACAGAGCGCATGAAAAACTGTTTTTT
j_gene: TRBJ1-1; abundance: .; v_gene: TRBV29-1; d_gene: .; len: 15; CDR3aa: CSVDQQDRMNTEAFF; CDR3nt: TGCAGCGTTGATCAACAGGACCGAATGAACACTGAAGCTTTCTTT
j_gene: TRBJ2-1; abundance: .; v_gene: TRBV10-3; d_gene: TRBD2; len: 14; CDR3aa: CAITPSGEGNEQFF; CDR3nt: TGTGCCATCACCCCATCCGGGGAGGGGAATGAGCAGTTCTTC
j_gene: TRBJ2-7; abundance: .; v_gene: TRBV5-6; d_gene: TRBD1; len: 15; CDR3aa: CASSSTGFDFYEQYF; CDR3nt: TGTGCCAGCAGCTCGACAGGGTTCGATTTTTACGAGCAGTACTTC
j_gene: TRBJ2-7; abundance: .; v_gene: TRBV28; d_gene: TRBD2; len: 16; CDR3aa: CASLGLRTSDSYEQYF; CDR3nt: TGTGCCAGCCTAGGGTTAAGGACTAGCGACTCCTACGAGCAGTACTTC
j_gene: TRBJ2-7; abundance: .; v_gene: TRBV7-7; d_gene: .; len: 16; CDR3aa: CASSPQQVFSPYEQYF; CDR3nt: TGTGCTAGCAGCCCCCAACAGGTTTTTTCCCCCTACGAGCAGTACTTC
j_gene: TRBJ1-2; abundance: .; v_gene: TRBV28; d_gene: .; len: 16; CDR3aa: CASSPQGPGTNYGYTF; CDR3nt: TGTGCCAGCAGTCCTCAAGGGCCAGGGACTAACTATGGCTACACCTTC
j_gene: TRBJ1-1; abundance: .; v_gene: TRBV9; d_gene: .; len: 16; CDR3aa: CASSVVGRSRNTEAFF; CDR3nt: TGTGCCAGCAGCGTAGTGGGCAGATCGAGAAACACTGAAGCTTTCTTT
j_gene: TRBJ2-7; abundance: .; v_gene: TRBV15; d_gene: .; len: 13; CDR3aa: CATSSYRVDEQYF; CDR3nt: TGTGCCACCAGCAGTTACAGGGTAGACGAGCAGTACTTC
j_gene: TRBJ2-2; abundance: .; v_gene: TRBV28; d_gene: .; len: 17; CDR3aa: CASSLVPSSSNTGELFF; CDR3nt: TGTGCCAGCAGTTTAGTCCCTAGCAGCTCGAACACCGGGGAGCTGTTTTTT
j_gene: TRBJ2-5; abundance: .; v_gene: TRBV7-9; d_gene: TRBD2; len: 14; CDR3aa: CASSPGGTRRTQYF; CDR3nt: TGTGCCAGCAGCCCAGGAGGGACTAGGAGGACCCAGTACTTC
j_gene: TRBJ2-3; abundance: .; v_gene: TRBV5-1; d_gene: TRBD2; len: 15; CDR3aa: CASSSASRGTDTQYF; CDR3nt: TGCGCCAGCAGCTCTGCTTCGCGGGGGACAGATACGCAGTATTTT
j_gene: TRBJ2-2; abundance: .; v_gene: TRBV11-2; d_gene: .; len: 16; CDR3aa: CASSSTGSLLTGELFF; CDR3nt: TGTGCCAGCAGCTCTACCGGGTCATTGTTAACCGGGGAGCTGTTTTTT
j_gene: TRBJ1-5; abundance: .; v_gene: TRBV27; d_gene: .; len: 13; CDR3aa: CASSRSVGQPQHF; CDR3nt: TGTGCCAGCAGCCGATCGGTCGGTCAGCCCCAGCATTTT
j_gene: TRBJ1-1; abundance: .; v_gene: TRBV27; d_gene: TRBD1; len: 15; CDR3aa: CASTSTGGYLPGAFF; CDR3nt: TGTGCCAGCACATCTACAGGGGGCTATCTACCCGGGGCTTTCTTT
j_gene: TRBJ2-7; abundance: .; v_gene: TRBV6-6; d_gene: .; len: 15; CDR3aa: CASTAYGERRYEQYF; CDR3nt: TGTGCCAGCACCGCGTACGGGGAGAGAAGGTACGAGCAGTACTTC
j_gene: TRBJ2-1; abundance: .; v_gene: TRBV21-1; d_gene: .; len: 19; CDR3aa: CASSTHGKIWARSYNEQFF; CDR3nt: TGTGCCAGCAGCACCCACGGCAAGATTTGGGCCCGCTCCTACAATGAGCAGTTCTTC
j_gene: TRBJ1-1; abundance: .; v_gene: TRBV10-1; d_gene: .; len: 13; CDR3aa: CASSGQINTEAFF; CDR3nt: TGCGCCAGCAGCGGACAGATTAACACTGAAGCTTTCTTT
j_gene: TRBJ2-7; abundance: .; v_gene: TRBV7-9; d_gene: .; len: 15; CDR3aa: CASSLGGYRDYEQYF; CDR3nt: TGTGCCAGCAGCTTAGGGGGGTATAGAGACTACGAGCAGTACTTC
j_gene: TRBJ2-3; abundance: once; v_gene: TRBV5-4; d_gene: .; len: 13; CDR3aa: CASSLANTDTQYF; CDR3nt: TGTGCCAGCAGCTTGGCAAACACAGATACGCAGTATTTT
j_gene: TRBJ2-4; abundance: .; v_gene: TRBV27; d_gene: .; len: 13; CDR3aa: CASRQGSENIQYF; CDR3nt: TGTGCCAGCAGACAGGGTTCTGAAAACATTCAGTACTTC
j_gene: TRBJ2-1; abundance: .; v_gene: TRBV10-1; d_gene: .; len: 17; CDR3aa: CASSVVSELSSYNEQFF; CDR3nt: TGCGCCAGCAGTGTGGTTAGCGAGTTGAGCTCCTACAATGAGCAGTTCTTC
j_gene: TRBJ1-4; abundance: .; v_gene: TRBV2; d_gene: .; len: 15; CDR3aa: CASKIHRRINEKLFF; CDR3nt: TGTGCCAGCAAGATTCACAGGAGAATTAATGAAAAACTGTTTTTT
j_gene: TRBJ2-1; abundance: .; v_gene: TRBV28; d_gene: .; len: 15; CDR3aa: CASSLREFLRDEQFF; CDR3nt: TGTGCCAGCAGCCTCAGGGAGTTCCTTAGGGATGAGCAGTTCTTC
j_gene: TRBJ2-1; abundance: .; v_gene: TRBV27; d_gene: TRBD1; len: 15; CDR3aa: CASSSSGTGEYEQFF; CDR3nt: TGTGCCAGCAGCTCATCCGGGACAGGGGAGTATGAGCAGTTCTTC
j_gene: TRBJ2-3; abundance: .; v_gene: TRBV29-1; d_gene: TRBD2; len: 14; CDR3aa: CSGRLAGREDTQYF; CDR3nt: TGCAGCGGAAGACTAGCGGGCAGGGAAGATACGCAGTATTTT
j_gene: TRBJ2-5; abundance: once; v_gene: TRBV29-1; d_gene: .; len: 13; CDR3aa: CSVHRTDQETQYF; CDR3nt: TGCAGCGTGCATCGGACAGATCAAGAGACCCAGTACTTC
j_gene: TRBJ2-7; abundance: .; v_gene: TRBV7-9; d_gene: TRBD1; len: 16; CDR3aa: CASSSQRDRASYEQYF; CDR3nt: TGTGCCAGCAGCTCCCAGAGGGACAGGGCCTCCTACGAGCAGTACTTC
j_gene: TRBJ1-2; abundance: .; v_gene: TRBV28; d_gene: .; len: 14; CDR3aa: CASSLWDGLYGYTF; CDR3nt: TGTGCCAGCAGTTTATGGGACGGACTCTATGGCTACACCTTC
j_gene: TRBJ1-2; abundance: .; v_gene: TRBV28; d_gene: TRBD1; len: 14; CDR3aa: CASRPGGGVYGYTF; CDR3nt: TGTGCCAGCAGGCCAGGGGGCGGGGTCTATGGCTACACCTTC
j_gene: TRBJ2-4; abundance: .; v_gene: TRBV5-6; d_gene: .; len: 12; CDR3aa: CASSFLFGIQYF; CDR3nt: TGTGCCAGCAGCTTCCTTTTTGGCATTCAGTACTTC
j_gene: TRBJ2-7; abundance: .; v_gene: TRBV6-1; d_gene: TRBD2; len: 15; CDR3aa: CASSREREGGYEQYF; CDR3nt: TGTGCCAGCAGTCGCGAGCGGGAGGGGGGGTACGAGCAGTACTTC
j_gene: TRBJ2-7; abundance: .; v_gene: TRBV5-6; d_gene: TRBD2; len: 14; CDR3aa: CASTPGLADYEQYF; CDR3nt: TGTGCCAGCACCCCCGGGCTAGCGGATTACGAGCAGTACTTC
j_gene: TRBJ2-7; abundance: .; v_gene: TRBV5-6; d_gene: .; len: 15; CDR3aa: CASSPTRGSSYEQYF; CDR3nt: TGTGCCAGCAGCCCGACCCGGGGGAGCTCCTACGAGCAGTACTTC
j_gene: TRBJ2-7; abundance: few; v_gene: TRBV25-1; d_gene: .; len: 12; CDR3aa: CASSEEGYEQYF; CDR3nt: TGTGCCAGCAGTGAAGAGGGCTACGAGCAGTACTTC
j_gene: TRBJ1-2; abundance: .; v_gene: TRBV5-1; d_gene: .; len: 13; CDR3aa: CASSRTGMNGYTF; CDR3nt: TGCGCCAGCAGCCGAACAGGGATGAATGGCTACACCTTC
j_gene: TRBJ1-5; abundance: .; v_gene: TRBV11-2; d_gene: .; len: 13; CDR3aa: CASSLFRSQPQHF; CDR3nt: TGTGCCAGCAGCTTATTCAGGAGCCAGCCCCAGCATTTT
j_gene: TRBJ2-5; abundance: .; v_gene: TRBV6-1; d_gene: TRBD2; len: 15; CDR3aa: CASSDGGRPLETQYF; CDR3nt: TGTGCCAGCAGTGACGGCGGGAGGCCGTTGGAGACCCAGTACTTC
j_gene: TRBJ2-3; abundance: .; v_gene: TRBV15; d_gene: TRBD2; len: 19; CDR3aa: CATSRASGTSGLAGDTQYF; CDR3nt: TGTGCCACCAGCAGGGCTTCAGGGACTAGCGGCCTAGCGGGAGATACGCAGTATTTT
j_gene: TRBJ2-1; abundance: .; v_gene: TRBV27; d_gene: .; len: 13; CDR3aa: CASSFSGRNEQFF; CDR3nt: TGTGCCAGCAGTTTCTCGGGGCGTAATGAGCAGTTCTTC
j_gene: TRBJ2-1; abundance: once; v_gene: TRBV10-3; d_gene: TRBD2; len: 16; CDR3aa: CAISLAGELVYNEQFF; CDR3nt: TGTGCCATCAGCCTAGCGGGAGAATTAGTGTACAATGAGCAGTTCTTC
j_gene: TRBJ2-7; abundance: .; v_gene: TRBV29-1; d_gene: TRBD1; len: 17; CDR3aa: CSVDGVGGGEGAYEQYF; CDR3nt: TGCAGCGTTGATGGAGTAGGGGGCGGTGAGGGAGCCTACGAGCAGTACTTC
j_gene: TRBJ2-5; abundance: .; v_gene: TRBV7-9; d_gene: .; len: 13; CDR3aa: CASTPTPEETQYF; CDR3nt: TGTGCCAGCACCCCCACCCCCGAAGAGACCCAGTACTTC
j_gene: TRBJ1-5; abundance: .; v_gene: TRBV28; d_gene: .; len: 16; CDR3aa: CASSSPGRTLNQPQHF; CDR3nt: TGTGCCAGCAGTTCCCCCGGCAGGACCCTCAATCAGCCCCAGCATTTT
j_gene: TRBJ1-4; abundance: once; v_gene: TRBV6-1; d_gene: TRBD1; len: 20; CDR3aa: CASSARPGQGAFATNEKLFF; CDR3nt: TGTGCCAGCAGTGCGAGACCGGGACAGGGGGCTTTTGCAACTAATGAAAAACTGTTTTTT
j_gene: TRBJ2-1; abundance: .; v_gene: TRBV28; d_gene: TRBD2; len: 20; CDR3aa: CASSLEDGTALAGGPNEQFF; CDR3nt: TGTGCCAGCAGTTTAGAAGATGGGACAGCCCTAGCGGGAGGGCCCAATGAGCAGTTCTTC
j_gene: TRBJ1-1; abundance: .; v_gene: TRBV19; d_gene: .; len: 13; CDR3aa: CASRITGNTEAFF; CDR3nt: TGTGCCAGTAGAATAACAGGGAACACTGAAGCTTTCTTT